These 2 T cell receptor beta chains were all obtained from the same sample, sequenced in a study of CD8+CD57+ T cells in acquired aplastic anemia. An expansion of CD8+CD57+ cells by flow cytometry had been shown in patients chosen for sequencing. The study profiled TCR beta VDJ and CDR3 using genomic DNA as template. One entry per CDR3 protein, called by TCRdb with MiXCR from the reads. Of more than 150,000 distinct CDR3 sequences listed, more than 45% are singletons. The sample was sorted CD4+, CD8+, or CD8+CD57+ T cells (not recorded which) from PBMCs. The origin of the receptors is a human donor with aplastic anemia.

On this clonotype: This may stem from a read error, because a much larger clone lies one nucleotide away. This rearrangement joins TRBV12-3 or TRBV12-4 to TRBJ1-4; D may be TRBD1 (5 bases). The CDR3 is 14 amino acids. CDR3 sequence reads: CASSLSQGGENLFF. CDR3 nucleotides: TGTGCCAGCAGTTTAAGTCAGGGAGGGGAAAACCTGTTTTTT.

This clonotype was counted ten times or more. The rearrangement joins TRBV2 to TRBJ2-2, with D hard to call. CDR1 is SNHLY, CDR2 FYNNEI, per germline. This CDR3 is built from 16 residues. V was trimmed by 5 bases and J by 3 bases, leaving 16 bases between them. The CDR3 DNA reads as TGTGCCAGCAGTTTGGGATTAGGAGACTACACCGGGGAGCTGTTTTTT. Protein: CASSLGLGDYTGELFF.